Listed below are T cell receptor beta chains from one sample, sequenced in a study of PD-L1 blockade in urothelial cancer. Clones were read by immunoSEQ multiplex PCR, and TCRdb kept only the in-frame ones, dropping some. This table holds more than 90,000 clones, over 75% found once. The sequencing used PBMCs, collected around atezolizumab (anti-PD-L1) treatment. The receptor set was obtained from a man aged 60-69 years with urothelial cancer. CDR3s include the opening cysteine and the closing phenylalanine or tryptophan. A D gene is named only where the DNA matches it firmly. Size tells how often a clone was seen (once, few, many) or the class of an expanded clone, and some rows leave it out.

TRBJ2-7 - - TRBV27 TGTGCCAGCAGTAGGACTCTCCCCGGCTACGAGCAGTACTTC CASSRTLPGYEQYF
TRBJ2-7 - - TRBV30 TGTGCCTGGAGTGGCCAGGGGACCTACGAGCAGTACTTC CAWSGQGTYEQYF
TRBJ1-1 once - TRBV19 TGTGCCAGTAGTAGTAACAGCTTAAACACTGAAGCTTTCTTT CASSSNSLNTEAFF
TRBJ2-3 - - TRBV28 TGTGCCAGCAGTTCCTCGCCCGGGAGTAGCACAGATACGCAGTATTTT CASSSSPGSSTDTQYF
TRBJ1-2 - TRBD1 TRBV15 TGTGCCACCAGCAGAGTGGAGGACAGGGACTCCTATGGCTACACCTTC CATSRVEDRDSYGYTF
TRBJ2-5 - - TRBV18 TGTGCCAGCTCACTGCAGGGATCGTACCAAGAGACCCAGTACTTC CASSLQGSYQETQYF
TRBJ2-3 once TRBD2 TRBV11-2 TGTGCCAGCAGCTTGCAGACTAGCGGGAGAACAGATACGCAGTATTTT CASSLQTSGRTDTQYF
TRBJ2-1 - TRBD2 TRBV9 TGTGCCAGCAGCGTAGGGACTAGCGGGGGGGCCTATAGCTTCTTC CASSVGTSGGAYSFF
TRBJ2-3 - - TRBV5-1 TGCGCCAGCAGCTTGTCGGGGGAGGTTCGAACAGATACGCAGTATTTT CASSLSGEVRTDTQYF
TRBJ2-5 - TRBD2 TRBV2 TGTGCCAGCAGTGAGGCACTAGCGGTAGGAGAGACCCAGTACTTC CASSEALAVGETQYF
TRBJ2-1 - TRBD2 TRBV13 TGTGCCAGCAGCTTAAGCTGGCTAGCGGGAACCTACAATGAGCAGTTCTTC CASSLSWLAGTYNEQFF